Following are 21 T cell receptor beta chains from one sample sequenced in a study of cytomegalovirus exposure and HLA in healthy donors. Vbeta (60) and Jbeta (13) primers were used in the PCR. Repertoires were generated with immunoSEQ multiplex PCR, while TCRdb's copy carries only in-frame clones and drops some. The repertoire holds under 200,000 clones, with around 75% as singletons. Sequencing used PBMCs. These receptors all come from a man between 18 and 35 years old in good health and CMV-seronegative.

This clone was recorded a few times. The chain links TRBV7-9 to TRBJ2-7; a weak D match, TRBD2 (7 bases). Germline lookup yields CDR1 SEHNR and CDR2 FQNEAQ (reference sequence). With 2 bases removed from V and 3 bases from J, the gap between germline ends came to 11 bases. The CDR3 covers 14 residues. This CDR3 reads CASSLRGDNYEQYF. The CDR3 nucleotides read TGTGCCAGCAGCTTACGGGGGGACAACTACGAGCAGTACTTC.

This chain joins TRBV19 and TRBJ1-4; D call uncertain. The V end was cut by 4 bases, the J end by 8 bases, with 14 bases between. Germline values: CDR1 LNHDA, CDR2 SQIVND (reference sequence). The CDR3 length is 14 residues. The CDR3: CASSTPGAHEKLFF. The CDR3 DNA is TGTGCCAGTAGTACCCCGGGAGCGCACGAAAAACTGTTTTTT.

This rearrangement joins TRBV30 to TRBJ2-2; weak D call: TRBD2 (6 bases). This CDR3 is built from 14 residues. V dropped 0 bases and J dropped 8 bases, with 13 bases sitting between them. The germline V gene encodes CDR1 GTSNPN and CDR2 SVGIG (reference sequence). CDR3 loop: CAWSVSREVGELFF. The CDR3 DNA reads TGTGCCTGGAGTGTTTCCAGGGAGGTGGGGGAGCTGTTTTTT.

The chain carries TRBV18 and TRBJ1-4; TRBD1 might be the D (5 bases). V shed 1 base and J shed 8 bases, with 11 bases lying between them. Germline values: CDR1 KGHSH, CDR2 LQKENI. This CDR3 comprises 14 residues. The CDR3 spells CASSPLQGREKLFF. For the CDR3, the DNA is TGTGCCAGCTCACCACTCCAGGGCCGCGAAAAACTGTTTTTT.

V gene TRBV7-9 combines with J gene TRBJ1-1; D is uncertain. The CDR3 consists of 14 residues. The germline CDR1 and CDR2 sequences are SEHNR and FQNEAQ (reference sequence). V lost 1 base, J lost 0 bases, and 6 bases lay in between. The CDR3 is CASSLGQVNTEAFF. The CDR3 DNA reads as TGTGCCAGCAGCTTAGGGCAGGTGAACACTGAAGCTTTCTTT.

This clone was recorded a few times. The chain employs TRBV21-1 and TRBJ2-7; the table gives TRBD1 as D, unverified against the DNA. TRBV21-1 corresponds to a pseudogene. The CDR3 spans 13 residues. CDR3 sequence reads: CASSTGVRYEQYF. The CDR3 nucleotides are TGTGCCAGCAGTACAGGGGTGCGATACGAGCAGTACTTC.

This clone occurred once. The genes are TRBV6-1 and TRBJ2-2; 7 nucleotides match TRBD2. The CDR3 has 14 amino acids. CDR1 is MNHNS and CDR2 is SASEGT in the germline V gene. Trimming took 8 bases from V and 5 from J; bases not matched to a gene: 8. The CDR3 coding sequence is TGTGCCAGCTTGGGAGGGGTAAAAACCGGGGAGCTGTTTTTT. Translation gives CASLGGVKTGELFF.

The chain's CDR3 is CASSLKGATYTEAFF. The CDR3 nucleotides are TGTGCCAGCAGCTTAAAGGGGGCAACGTACACTGAAGCTTTCTTT. V gene TRBV11-2 combines with J gene TRBJ1-1, with TRBD1 matching 7 bases. Germline lookup yields CDR1 SGHAT and CDR2 FQNNGV. There are 15 residues in the CDR3. The V segment lost 2 bases and the J segment 3 bases; nucleotides outside the gene matches: 6.

The V gene is TRBV5-1, the J gene TRBJ2-7; D is possibly TRBD2 (6 bases). The length of the CDR3 is 15 residues. The V end was cut by 4 bases, the J end by 0 bases, with 14 bases between. Germline assignment: CDR1 SGHRS and CDR2 YFSETQ. The CDR3 region is CASSPPAGFSYEQYF. The CDR3 DNA reads TGCGCCAGCAGCCCGCCGGCGGGATTCTCCTACGAGCAGTACTTC.

This clone was counted only a few times. This sequence joins TRBV27 and TRBJ2-7, with D possibly TRBD1 on 5 matching bases. The CDR3 covers 14 residues. V lost 7 bases and J 0 bases, leaving 13 bases between the germline ends. Germline V CDR1 and CDR2: MNHEY, SMNVEV (reference sequence). CDR3 residues: CASKLQASSYEQYF. CDR3 in DNA: TGTGCCAGCAAGTTACAGGCAAGCTCCTACGAGCAGTACTTC.

The chain carries TRBV9 and TRBJ1-3; 7 bases align to TRBD1. There are 15 residues in the CDR3. CDR1 and CDR2 from the germline V gene are SGDLS and YYNGEE. With V trimmed by 3 bases and J by 4 bases, 7 bases remained unmatched. The CDR3 nucleotides read TGTGCCAGCAGCGGCCCAACAGGGGACGGAAACACCATATATTTT. Its protein is CASSGPTGDGNTIYF.

This clone was counted a few times. The CDR3 protein is CASSLANWGGRVDEQFF. CDR3 DNA: TGTGCCAGCAGCTTAGCGAATTGGGGCGGGAGGGTTGATGAGCAGTTCTTC. The chain is built from TRBV7-2 and TRBJ2-1, with 9 bases matching TRBD2. CDR3 length: 17 residues. Trimming cost V 0 bases and J 8 bases; bases outside gene matches: 11. Germline CDR1 SGHTA, CDR2 FQGNSA.

This clone was detected once. This chain links TRBV6-1 with TRBJ2-5, with D uncertain. The CDR3 runs 14 residues. The V end lost 4 bases, the J end lost 4 bases, and 13 bases lay between the germline ends. Germline-derived CDR1 and CDR2 are MNHNS and SASEGT. The CDR3 DNA reads as TGTGCCAGCAGTGGAACCCCCCGCAGAGAGACCCAGTACTTC. Its protein product is CASSGTPRRETQYF.

The chain carries TRBV10-3 and TRBJ1-5; D not resolved. The CDR3 sequence is 14 residues long. Trimming stripped 11 bases from V and 1 base from J, with 15 bases between. The germline V gene has CDR1 ENHRY and CDR2 SYGVKD. CDR3 protein: CAGSREFSNQPQHF. The DNA of the CDR3 is TGTGCCGGGTCGAGGGAGTTCAGCAATCAGCCCCAGCATTTT.

This clone was detected only a few times. This chain links TRBV7-9 with TRBJ2-3; tentative D call: TRBD2 (6 bases). Trimming pared 3 bases from V and 4 bases from J, leaving 11 bases between. CDR3 length equals 14 residues. The germline V gene encodes CDR1 SEHNR and CDR2 FQNEAQ (reference sequence). The CDR3 nucleotides read TGTGCCAGCAGCTTCGATCCGGGGGCAGATACGCAGTATTTT. Its protein is CASSFDPGADTQYF.

This clone occurred once. The chain combines TRBV5-4 with TRBJ2-7; TRBD2 agrees at 11 bases. This CDR3 has 13 residues. Trimming at V came to 4 bases and at J to 7 bases, leaving 4 bases not matched to a gene. CDR1 and CDR2 from the germline V gene are SGHNT and YYREEE (reference sequence). CDR3 DNA: TGTGCCAGCAGCCTACTAGCGGGAGCTGAGCAGTACTTC. Protein: CASSLLAGAEQYF.

This rearrangement joins TRBV11-3 to TRBJ2-1; possibly TRBD1 for D (6 bases). Germline CDR1 SGHNT, CDR2 YENEEA. The CDR3 is 14 amino acids. V was cut by 5 bases and J by 5 bases, with 13 bases left in between. For the CDR3, the DNA is TGTGCCAGCAGCCTCAGGGGTTCCCACAATGAGCAGTTCTTC. Translation: CASSLRGSHNEQFF.

The chain carries TRBV7-8 and TRBJ2-5; D might be TRBD2 (5 bases). CDR3 size: 15 residues. CDR1 is SGHVS and CDR2 is FQNEAQ in the germline V gene. V dropped 5 bases and J dropped 1 base, with 14 bases sitting between them. The DNA for the CDR3 is TGTGCCAGCAGCCCCCTTCAAGCGGTCCAAGAGACCCAGTACTTC. This translates into CASSPLQAVQETQYF.

The rearrangement joins TRBV25-1 to TRBJ2-5; 8 bases line up with TRBD1. From germline, CDR1 is MGHDK and CDR2 SYGVNS. CDR3 length: 14 residues. The J segment lost 5 bases and the V segment lost 4 bases, leaving 6 bases of the junction unmatched. The CDR3 sequence is CASSGGQDVETQYF. CDR3 DNA: TGTGCCAGCAGTGGGGGACAGGATGTGGAGACCCAGTACTTC.

The V gene is TRBV6-1, the J gene TRBJ2-1, with TRBD1 as a possible D gene (5 bases). Trimming removed 3 bases at V and 9 bases at J, with 12 bases between. From germline, CDR1 is MNHNS and CDR2 SASEGT. This CDR3 comprises 13 residues. The CDR3 coding sequence is TGTGCCAGCAGTGATACCGGAAGGGGTGAGCAGTTCTTC. It encodes CASSDTGRGEQFF.

Notes on this clone: At the DNA level, this CDR3 is encoded by other sequences in the same sample as well. The chain has TRBV27 and TRBJ1-5; TRBD1 agrees at 8 bases. This CDR3 contains 14 residues. Germline V gene lookup returns CDR1 MNHEY and CDR2 SMNVEV (reference sequence). Trimming took 6 bases from V and 4 from J; bases not matched to a gene: 5. The CDR3 sequence is CASSRGQVNQPQHF. In nucleotides, the CDR3 is TGTGCCAGCAGCCGGGGACAGGTTAATCAGCCCCAGCATTTT.